A selection of T cell receptor beta chains follows, all from one sample in a study of PD-L1 blockade in urothelial cancer. Sequenced by immunoSEQ multiplex PCR; TCRdb stores in-frame clones only, minus some. The profile shows 40,000 to 45,000 clones, around 83% of them singletons. Sample: PBMCs, taken around atezolizumab (anti-PD-L1) treatment. These TCRs come from a man in his 70s with urothelial cancer. CDR3s leave out the opening cysteine and the closing phenylalanine or tryptophan.

v_gene	j_gene	CDR3aa
TRBV6-5	TRBJ2-2	ASRLPGGTGELF
TRBV29-1	TRBJ2-3	SVGGANTDTQY
TRBV7-2	TRBJ2-5	ASSLLGSSQETQY
TRBV19	TRBJ2-7	ASSTGLAGASEQY
TRBV27	TRBJ2-3	ASSFRSGRTDTQY
TRBV5-4	TRBJ2-1	ASSTDSYNEQF
TRBV27	TRBJ2-2	ASSFRYNTGELF
TRBV19	TRBJ2-1	ASSIQSDRYNEQF
TRBV5-4	TRBJ2-2	ASNTGGNTGELF
TRBV5-4	TRBJ2-7	ASNLGGAGGLYEQY
TRBV6-5	TRBJ1-1	ASTYRVGGEAF
TRBV5-4	TRBJ2-5	ASSLAEGGETQY
TRBV5-5	TRBJ2-7	ASSMSWGQGGEQY
TRBV15	TRBJ1-1	ATSRVRSGGGTEAF
TRBV29-1	TRBJ2-1	SVDSNEQF
TRBV10-2	TRBJ2-3	ASNRLATSTDTQY
TRBV4-2	TRBJ1-2	ASSQDARGYSPEGYT
TRBV29-1	TRBJ2-4	SVATGDQAKNIQY
TRBV11-2	TRBJ2-5	ASSSHGTLTGETQY
TRBV6-1	TRBJ2-7	ASTIWTVTGEQY
TRBV5-6	TRBJ2-5	ASSLSTETQY
TRBV29-1	TRBJ1-1	SVEDQRGRVTEAF
TRBV5-1	TRBJ2-1	ASSLASVRTGRSNEQF
TRBV11-3	TRBJ2-5	ASSGGLAGEETQY
TRBV19	TRBJ2-1	ASSAGINNEQF
TRBV28	TRBJ1-2	ASRAAPPGYT
TRBV5-4	TRBJ1-2	ASRPGQSNYGYT